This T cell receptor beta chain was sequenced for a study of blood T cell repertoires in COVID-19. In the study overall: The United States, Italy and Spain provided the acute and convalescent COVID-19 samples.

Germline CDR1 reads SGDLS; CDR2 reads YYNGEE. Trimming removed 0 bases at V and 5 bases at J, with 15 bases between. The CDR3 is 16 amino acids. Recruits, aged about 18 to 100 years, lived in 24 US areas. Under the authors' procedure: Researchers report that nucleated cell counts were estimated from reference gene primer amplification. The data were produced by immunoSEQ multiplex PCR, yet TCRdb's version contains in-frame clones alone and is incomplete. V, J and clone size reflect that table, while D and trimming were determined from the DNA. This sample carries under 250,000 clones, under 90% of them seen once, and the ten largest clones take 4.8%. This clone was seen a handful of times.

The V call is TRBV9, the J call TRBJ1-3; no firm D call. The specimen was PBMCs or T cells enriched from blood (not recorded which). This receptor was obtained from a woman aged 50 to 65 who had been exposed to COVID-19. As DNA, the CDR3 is TGTGCCAGCAGCGTAGACATGACATCTCTCCGAAACACCATATATTTT. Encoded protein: CASSVDMTSLRNTIYF.